This TCR beta chain was captured in a study of T-cell memory formation after mild COVID-19. Study information: Largely, the TCR clusters proved donor specific. Study-wide points: CD4/CD8 balance held among clones contracting day 15 to 85, and later expanders leaned CD4+. Among clones peaking at day 37 in the second wave, SARS-CoV-2 specificity remained unconfirmed. Contracting CD4+ clones sat mainly in CM and EM; CD8+ in EMRA.

TCRdb re-analysed the 5' RACE reads in MiXCR, keeping a single row per CDR3 protein. The sample has about 100,000 distinct CDR3 sequences, over 13% seen once. This clonotype was counted between two and nine times. Its antigen is not identified. CDR3 length equals 13 residues. Trimming cost V 5 bases and J 8 bases, with 15 bases left between them. Sequencing was done on a sample of PBMCs or a T cell subset sorted from them (not recorded which). The chain carries TRBV12-3 or TRBV12-4 and TRBJ1-2; maybe TRBD1 (5 bases). This sequence originates from a man aged 18-30 years who had mild COVID-19 (a few samples of this study predate the infection). Cell type and time point are not known. CDR3 sequence (DNA): TGTGCCAGCAGTCTGGACACCGCTCGGGGCTACACCTTC. Its protein is CASSLDTARGYTF.